This T cell receptor (beta chain) stems from a study of shared clonotypes between healthy human individuals. Overall study: Every donor yielded three CD4 naive, three CD4 memory, two CD8 naive and one CD8 memory plate.

Each replicate PCR on the sorted subsets used about 220 ng DNA (around 30,000 T cell genomes). Produced via immunoSEQ multiplex PCR; TCRdb's table is partial and in-frame only. The table lists some 650,000 clones, less than 98% of them singletons. The CDR3 runs to 15 residues. Between the trimmed V and J ends, which lost 1 base and 10 bases, there was a span of 18 bases. In germline, CDR1 is SGHTA, CDR2 FQGNSA. Donation came from healthy HIV-negative adults that had no recent acute infections or vaccinations. This chain connects TRBV7-2 to TRBJ2-3; D unclear. The receptor was isolated from a woman under 40 in good health. Material for sequencing was naive CD4+ T cells sorted from blood. Subset specified: CD45RA+ positively selected. CDR3 residues: CASSLEVARMGSQYF. DNA for the CDR3: TGTGCCAGCAGCTTAGAAGTGGCCAGAATGGGGTCGCAGTATTTT.